This T cell receptor beta chain was recovered during a study of regulatory T cells in long-lasting Graves disease (dated by TCRdb to about 2021). Context from the whole study: Persistent Graves' disease was defined as persistently positive TSH receptor autoantibodies together with antithyroid drug treatment for over 5 years. The study was conducted in China and was registered as a clinical trial. Antithyroid drugs had been taken for 8.5 to 12 years on average by persistent Graves' disease patients in the clinical cohort. Persistent Graves' disease patients were compared with newly diagnosed Graves' disease patients by peripheral blood TCR sequencing and RNA sequencing. A total of about 33 samples underwent TCR sequencing, from about 13 patients with persistent Graves' disease and around 20 patients with newly diagnosed Graves' disease. Beyond this particular receptor, the publication reports: Sequencing and analysis were restricted to the TCR beta chain. Patients with persistent disease shared more public clonotypes (about 3,000) than newly diagnosed patients did (966). Lower TCR Shannon entropy and fewer highly expanded clones were observed in persistent Graves' disease patients than in newly diagnosed patients, which suggested clonal expansion. The authors acknowledged the small sample size as a limitation that may reduce accuracy. The study examined only peripheral blood because the primary lesion, thyroid tissue, could not be accessed. TRBV28, TRBJ1-2 and TRBJ2-5 were preferentially used in persistent disease, while TRBV20-1 and TRBJ2-1 were favored in newly diagnosed disease.

Receptor libraries were prepared by multiplex PCR. Sequencing was performed on an Illumina HiSeq 4000. iRepertoire HTBI primers and Arm-PCR amplification of CDR3 regions were used to construct TCR beta libraries. Gel purification was performed on PCR products prior to sequencing. The authors' analysis ran thus. Gene usage analysis of CDR3 amino acid clonotypes used the approximately 62 TRBV and 14 TRBJ segments found across samples. COPE and FqMerger were used to merge filtered high-quality paired reads into contigs. BLAST was used to align contigs to IMGT TRBV, TRBD and TRBJ reference genes, with CDR3 defined following IMGT. Highly expanded clones were defined as clonotypes with a frequency above 0.1%. Shannon entropy served as the measure of repertoire diversity, while the Gini coefficient captured V-J evenness. Clonotypes shared by more than one individual were considered public. The public reads were reanalyzed by TCRdb: fastp trimming at Q25, MiXCR alignment, in-frame beta chains only. For every CDR3 protein sequence, its rows merge into one entry that carries the most common genes and DNA. The authors' filters were not applied to this entry. The sample table shows about 290,000 distinct CDR3 sequences, and around 23% are seen once. The ten largest clones add up to around 50% of the sample.

This specimen's time point label, interpreted: persistent/refractory GD, antithyroid drugs over 5 years with positive TRAb. RNA was extracted from PBMCs in TRIzol for both TCR sequencing and RNA sequencing. The diagnosis of Graves' disease followed American Thyroid Association guidelines. Patients for the study were recruited at an endocrinology department in Xi'an, China. From each patient, nine milliliters of peripheral blood was collected into an EDTA anticoagulant tube. Ficoll Paque Plus density gradient separation was used to isolate PBMCs, and no additional T cell sorting was done. An Agilent 2100 Bioanalyzer and agarose gel were used to check RNA quality, and a NanoDrop 2000 was used to measure RNA concentration. The CDR3 covers 15 residues, taking in both the cysteine and the phenylalanine. This entry keeps only the CDR3 DNA: 45 bases, framed from base 1. V and J lose 1 base and 3 bases, and a span of 13 bases separates them. The germline V gene provides CDR1 SGHTA and CDR2 FQGNSA.

This clonotype has only a few counts. Its antigen is unknown. No per-base quality is available; no much larger clone lies one base away. Here the sequenced sample was peripheral blood mononuclear cells (PBMCs), taken when the disease was refractory, from a patient treated with antithyroid drugs. This sequence uses TRBV7-2 and TRBJ2-7, with TRBD1 perhaps the D gene, on 5 matching bases. The sequence derives from a female donor with Graves disease. The bases are TGTGCCAGCAGCTTAGTATCTCAGGGAAACTACGAGCAGTACTTC. This is translated as CASSLVSQGNYEQYF.